What follows are 18 T cell receptor beta chains derived from one specimen sequenced in a study of blood T cell repertoires in COVID-19. Profiling relied on immunoSEQ multiplex PCR, and the TCRdb table lists in-frame clones only, not all of them. Among about 190,000 clones listed, roughly 85% were seen once. Sequencing was performed on peripheral blood. Every receptor here comes from a woman in her 70s with acute or convalescent COVID-19.

The chain recombines TRBV30 with TRBJ1-2; the D gene is possibly TRBD1 (5 bases). CDR3 size: 13 residues. Germline V CDR1 and CDR2: GTSNPN, SVGIG (reference sequence). V dropped 4 bases and J dropped 4 bases, with 13 bases sitting between them. The CDR3 is CAWTPGGAYGYTF. CDR3 bases: TGTGCCTGGACCCCGGGAGGGGCCTATGGCTACACCTTC.

The chain carries TRBV9 and TRBJ1-3; 7 nucleotides line up with TRBD1. The CDR3 length is 16 residues. CDR1 is SGDLS, CDR2 YYNGEE, per germline. V lost 4 bases and J lost 4; bases outside the gene matches: 11. CDR3 DNA sequence: TGTGCCAGCAGCATTACGACAGGGTTGGACGGAAACACCATATATTTT. It is translated as CASSITTGLDGNTIYF.

This chain joins TRBV7-3 and TRBJ2-7, with 7 bases that match TRBD2. This CDR3 has 15 residues. V was clipped by 1 base and J by 4 bases; unmatched bases: 7. In germline, CDR1 is SGHTA, CDR2 FQGTGA. Here the CDR3 reads CASSLNGGSRYEQYF. As DNA, the CDR3 is TGTGCCAGCAGCTTAAACGGCGGGAGTAGGTACGAGCAGTACTTC. Complete variable domain (other parts from reference TRBV7-3 and TRBJ2-7): GAGVSQTPSNKVTEKGKYVELRCDPISGHTALYWYRQSLGQGPEFLIYFQGTGAADDSGLPNDRFFAVRPEGSVSTLKIQRTERGDSAVYLCASSLNGGSRYEQYFGPGTRLTVT.

V and J are TRBV7-9 and TRBJ2-5; maybe TRBD1 (6 bases). V was trimmed by 1 base and J by 1 base, leaving 10 bases between them. CDR1 and CDR2 from the germline V gene are SEHNR and FQNEAQ (reference sequence). This CDR3 region has 15 residues. CDR3 amino acids: CASSLEGQLQETQYF. For the CDR3, the DNA is TGTGCCAGCAGCTTAGAGGGACAACTCCAAGAGACCCAGTACTTC.

The chain carries TRBV5-1 and TRBJ1-3; perhaps TRBD1 as D (6 bases). Deletions cut 2 bases from V and 2 bases from J, with 20 bases between. Germline-derived CDR1 and CDR2 are SGHRS and YFSETQ. This CDR3 contains 18 residues. CDR3 sequence (DNA): TGCGCCAGCAGCTTTTCCTCTGGGGGCCTGGGAACTGGAAACACCATATATTTT. This codes for CASSFSSGGLGTGNTIYF.

This rearrangement joins TRBV6-2 or TRBV6-3 to TRBJ1-1, with D hard to call. Per germline, CDR1 MNHEY and CDR2 SVGEGT. V lost 4 bases, J lost 2 bases, and 5 bases lay in between. This CDR3 is 12 amino acids long. CDR3 coding DNA: TGTGCCAGCAGTTTTTTAAACACTGAAGCTTTCTTT. It yields the protein CASSFLNTEAFF.

For the CDR3, the DNA is TGTGCCAGCCTCCCAACAGGGGGCTTTGGAGAGACCCAGTACTTC. Protein product: CASLPTGGFGETQYF. The chain links TRBV27 to TRBJ2-5; 9 positions match TRBD1. J lost 4 bases, V lost 8 bases, and 11 bases had no gene match. The CDR3 length is 15 residues. The germline V gene encodes CDR1 MNHEY and CDR2 SMNVEV (reference sequence).

The chain links TRBV11-3 to TRBJ2-2, with 12 positions matching TRBD2. V shed 4 bases, J shed 3 bases, and the junction held 0 bases outside the gene matches. From germline, CDR1 is SGHNT and CDR2 YENEEA. The CDR3 has 15 amino acids. This chain's CDR3 is CASSSSGRDTGELFF. The CDR3 nucleotides are TGTGCCAGCAGCTCTAGCGGGAGGGACACCGGGGAGCTGTTTTTT. Drawing the rest from reference TRBV11-3 and TRBJ2-2, the complete variable domain is EAGVVQSPRYKIIEKKQPVAFWCNPISGHNTLYWYLQNLGQGPELLIRYENEEAVDDSQLPKDRFSAERLKGVDSTLKIQPAELGDSAVYLCASSSSGRDTGELFFGEGSRLTVL.

This clone was picked up a small number of times. The gene calls are TRBV9 and TRBJ2-2; unclear D gene. The CDR3 runs to 16 residues. Germline CDR1 and CDR2: SGDLS and YYNGEE. The V and J ends lost 4 bases and 2 bases respectively, with 15 bases between them. The DNA of the CDR3 is TGTGCCAGCAGCCCCCGTACGAGCCCCAACACCGGGGAGCTGTTTTTT. Translating gives CASSPRTSPNTGELFF.

V is TRBV2 and J is TRBJ2-5, with D possibly being TRBD1 (5 bases). Germline V gene sequence: CDR1 SNHLY, CDR2 FYNNEI. The CDR3 extends over 13 amino acids. Trimming shortened V by 1 base and J by 4 bases, and 7 bases separated the two germline ends. The CDR3 DNA reads TGTGCCAGCAGTGAAGGTCAGGGAGAGACCCAGTACTTC. Its protein is CASSEGQGETQYF.

The chain combines TRBV28 with TRBJ2-7; 7 bases are a match to TRBD1. The germline gives CDR1 MDHEN, CDR2 SYDVKM. The CDR3 sequence is 11 residues long. The ends lost 6 bases at V and 11 bases at J; junction bases unmatched: 7. Written as DNA, the CDR3 is TGTGCCAGCAGCCTGGCGACAGGGAAGTACTTC. Protein product: CASSLATGKYF.

The chain has TRBV7-9 and TRBJ1-1; perhaps TRBD1 as D (5 bases). The V end was cut by 6 bases, the J end by 2 bases, with 10 bases between. This CDR3 is 13 amino acids long. Germline V gene lookup returns CDR1 SEHNR and CDR2 FQNEAQ (reference sequence). The CDR3 region has the DNA TGTGCCAGCAGTTCCCAGGGCAACACTGAAGCTTTCTTT. It is translated as CASSSQGNTEAFF.

This clone was seen once. J is TRBJ1-1 and V is TRBV12-3 or TRBV12-4; 8 bases match TRBD1. The CDR3 consists of 12 residues. V lost 6 bases and J lost 12; bases outside the gene matches: 9. The CDR3 region has the DNA TGTGCCAGCAGCGAAGGACAGGGCTCTCCTTTCTTT. The encoded protein is CASSEGQGSPFF.

This chain uses TRBV4-2 with TRBJ1-2; D is perhaps TRBD1 (6 bases). V was pared by 6 bases and J by 5 bases, with 19 bases between. The CDR3 has 15 residues. The germline V gene encodes CDR1 LGHNA and CDR2 YNFKEQ. For the CDR3, the DNA is TGTGCCAGCAGTGAACAGGGAATGGAATGGTATGGCTACACCTTC. It translates to CASSEQGMEWYGYTF.

This chain connects TRBV7-9 to TRBJ2-1; TRBD2 aligns across 8 bases. There are 15 residues in the CDR3. The germline V gene encodes CDR1 SEHNR and CDR2 FQNEAQ (reference sequence). Losses at the gene ends were 3 bases for V and 8 bases for J; bases not matched to a gene: 9. The CDR3 sequence: CASSLPSGSMDEQFF. The DNA of the CDR3 is TGTGCCAGCAGCTTGCCCAGCGGGAGTATGGATGAGCAGTTCTTC.

This chain uses TRBV10-1 with TRBJ2-3; 9 bases align to TRBD2. The CDR3 sequence is 14 residues long. Germline V gene data show CDR1 as WNHNN and CDR2 as SYGVQD (reference sequence). V lost 6 bases and J lost 2; bases outside the gene matches: 3. The CDR3 region is CASSPSGITDTQYF. In DNA, the CDR3 is TGCGCCAGCAGCCCTAGCGGGATCACAGATACGCAGTATTTT.

This clone was counted many times. The chain combines TRBV7-3 with TRBJ2-6; possibly TRBD1 for D (6 bases). From germline, CDR1 is SGHTA and CDR2 FQGTGA. The CDR3 is 14 residues long. Trimming left V 5 bases short and J 2 bases short, with 7 bases between. CDR3 sequence: CASSPGAGANVLTF. In DNA, the CDR3 is TGTGCCAGCAGCCCAGGGGCTGGGGCCAACGTCCTGACTTTC.

The J gene is TRBJ1-2, the V gene TRBV4-2; 8 bases are a match to TRBD1. The germline V gene has CDR1 LGHNA and CDR2 YNFKEQ. The CDR3 sequence is 14 residues long. V trimming: 2 bases; J trimming: 8 bases; junction bases outside the gene matches: 7. The CDR3 region is CASSQPRGLEGYTF. CDR3 DNA sequence: TGTGCCAGCAGCCAACCCAGGGGGCTAGAAGGCTACACCTTC.